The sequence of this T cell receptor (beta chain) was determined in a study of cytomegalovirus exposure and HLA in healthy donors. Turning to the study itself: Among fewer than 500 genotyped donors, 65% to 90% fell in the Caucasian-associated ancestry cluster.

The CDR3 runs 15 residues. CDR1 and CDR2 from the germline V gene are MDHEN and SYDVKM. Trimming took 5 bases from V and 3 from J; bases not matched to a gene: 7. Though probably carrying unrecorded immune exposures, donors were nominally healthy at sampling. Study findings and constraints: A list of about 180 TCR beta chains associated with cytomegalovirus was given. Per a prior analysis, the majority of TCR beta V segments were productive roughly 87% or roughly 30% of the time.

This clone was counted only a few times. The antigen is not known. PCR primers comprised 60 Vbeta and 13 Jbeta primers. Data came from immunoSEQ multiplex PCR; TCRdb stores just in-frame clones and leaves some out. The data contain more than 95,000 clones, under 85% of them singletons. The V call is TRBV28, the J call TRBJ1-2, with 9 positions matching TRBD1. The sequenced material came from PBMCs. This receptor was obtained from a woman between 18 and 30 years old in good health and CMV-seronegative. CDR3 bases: TGTGCCAGCAGTAGACCGGGACAGGGAGACTATGGCTACACCTTC. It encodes CASSRPGQGDYGYTF.